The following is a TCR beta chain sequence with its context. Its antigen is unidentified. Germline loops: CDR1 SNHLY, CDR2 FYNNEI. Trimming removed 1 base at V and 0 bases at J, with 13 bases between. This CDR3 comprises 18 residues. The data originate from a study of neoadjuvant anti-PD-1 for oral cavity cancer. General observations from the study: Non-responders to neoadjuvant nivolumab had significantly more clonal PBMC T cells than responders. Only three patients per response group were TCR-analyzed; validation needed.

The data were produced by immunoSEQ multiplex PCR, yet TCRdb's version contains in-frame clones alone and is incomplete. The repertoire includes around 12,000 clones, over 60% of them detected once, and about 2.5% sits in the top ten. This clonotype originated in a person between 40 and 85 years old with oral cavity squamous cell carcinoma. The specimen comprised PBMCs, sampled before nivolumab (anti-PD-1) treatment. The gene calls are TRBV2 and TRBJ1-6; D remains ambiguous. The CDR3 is CASSEEALLSSYNSPLHF. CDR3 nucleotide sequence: TGTGCCAGCAGTGAAGAGGCATTGTTAAGCTCCTATAATTCACCCCTCCACTTT.